These 22 T cell receptor beta chains share one sample of origin, sequenced in a study of T cells in Graves' hyperthyroidism and ophthalmopathy. Regions amplified from RNA transcripts were the TCR beta CDR3 regions. HTBI primers were employed in a first-round RT-PCR of the TCR CDR3. MiXCR was run by TCRdb on the multiplex PCR reads, yielding one entry per CDR3 protein. The repertoire includes approximately 370,000 distinct CDR3 sequences, approximately 18% of them detected once, and about a third sits in the top ten. The material sequenced was blood. The receptors were gathered from a woman between 25 and 40 years old with Graves' hyperthyroidism that later progressed to Graves' ophthalmopathy.

V is TRBV15 and J is TRBJ2-3; the D is unclear. Trimming pared 0 bases from V and 0 bases from J, leaving 13 bases between. Germline V lookup: CDR1 LNHNV, CDR2 YYDKDF (reference sequence). The CDR3 has 17 residues. In DNA form, the CDR3 reads TGTGCCACCAGCAGAGATGCTCAGATTACTAGCACAGATACGCAGTATTTT. Translated: CATSRDAQITSTDTQYF.

The chain recombines TRBV20-1 with TRBJ1-6, with 9 nucleotides matching TRBD1. CDR3 length: 14 residues. The germline V gene has CDR1 DFQATT and CDR2 SNEGSKA (reference sequence). V gave up 3 bases and J gave up 7 bases; unmatched junction bases: 4. CDR3 bases: TGCAGTGCTAGGAGGACAGGGGCAAATTCACCCCTCCACTTT. As protein: CSARRTGANSPLHF.

This chain uses TRBV19 with TRBJ1-1; 7 bases are a match to TRBD1. CDR3 length equals 19 residues. Per the germline V gene, CDR1 is LNHDA and CDR2 is SQIVND (reference sequence). V gave up 3 bases and J gave up 2 bases; unmatched junction bases: 18. CDR3 sequence reads: CASSIQIVRDRGLNTEAFF. The CDR3, as DNA: TGTGCCAGTAGTATTCAAATCGTTCGGGACAGAGGACTTAACACTGAAGCTTTCTTT.

The CDR3 DNA reads TGCAGCGTTCGGTCAGGGACGAACGAGCAGTACTTC. Protein product: CSVRSGTNEQYF. The chain joins TRBV29-1 to TRBJ2-7; D is perhaps TRBD1 or TRBD2 (5 bases each). Per germline, CDR1 SQVTM and CDR2 ANQGSEA. V was shortened by 5 bases and J by 5 bases, with 13 bases between the two germline ends. The CDR3 consists of 12 residues.

This clonotype was seen at least ten times. The chain combines TRBV6-1 with TRBJ1-4; D not resolved. CDR3 length: 16 residues. V lost 2 bases and J 5 bases, leaving 15 bases between the germline ends. Germline loops: CDR1 MNHNS, CDR2 SASEGT. In DNA, the CDR3 is TGTGCCAGCAGTGAATCTCCCATATTCTTGAATGAAAAACTGTTTTTT. Residues: CASSESPIFLNEKLFF.

This CDR3 reads CSASQGGGTSTDTQYF. CDR3 DNA: TGCAGTGCCTCGCAGGGCGGGGGGACTAGCACAGATACGCAGTATTTT. V usage is TRBV20-1 and J usage is TRBJ2-3, with TRBD2 identical over 8 bases. The CDR3 is 16 amino acids. Germline V gene sequence: CDR1 DFQATT, CDR2 SNEGSKA (reference sequence). V shed 6 bases and J 0 bases; nucleotides not matched to a gene: 11.

The rearrangement links TRBV2 to TRBJ2-7, with TRBD2 identical over 10 bases. Germline loops: CDR1 SNHLY, CDR2 FYNNEI. The V segment lost 7 bases and the J segment 3 bases; nucleotides outside the gene matches: 9. The CDR3 runs 15 residues. The CDR3 region has the DNA TGTGCCAGCATAAGCGGGGGGGCCGATTTCTACGAGCAGTACTTC. Encoded protein: CASISGGADFYEQYF.

This clonotype was recorded at least ten times. The chain joins TRBV5-1 to TRBJ1-6, with D tentatively TRBD1 (6 bases). The V end lost 0 bases, the J end lost 7 bases, and 11 bases lay between the germline ends. Germline lookup yields CDR1 SGHRS and CDR2 YFSETQ. The CDR3 length is 15 residues. CDR3 in amino acids: CASSLVGGANSPLHF. The CDR3 coding sequence is TGCGCCAGCAGCTTGGTCGGGGGGGCGAATTCACCCCTCCACTTT.

This clonotype was observed at least ten times. CDR3 nucleotides: TGTGCCAGCAGTGACGTTGGGGACCTGGGGTATGGCTACACCTTC. Translated, it gives CASSDVGDLGYGYTF. The chain carries TRBV6-1 and TRBJ1-2; maybe TRBD1 (5 bases). The length of the CDR3 is 15 residues. V lost 3 bases and J 5 bases, leaving 16 bases between the germline ends. Germline CDR1 reads MNHNS; CDR2 reads SASEGT.

This chain uses TRBV9 with TRBJ2-3; maybe TRBD2 (7 bases). Trimming shortened V by 3 bases and J by 1 base, and 12 bases separated the two germline ends. Looked up from germline, CDR1 is SGDLS and CDR2 is YYNGEE. This CDR3 region has 15 residues. The CDR3 spells CASSEGGGGTDTQYF. The CDR3 DNA is TGTGCCAGCAGCGAGGGGGGGGGCGGCACAGATACGCAGTATTTT. The entire variable domain, with the rest obtained from reference TRBV9 and TRBJ2-3, is as follows: DSGVTQTPKHLITATGQRVTLRCSPRSGDLSVYWYQQSLDQGLQFLIQYYNGEERAKGNILERFSAQQFPDLHSELNLSSLELGDSALYFCASSEGGGGTDTQYFGPGTRLTVL.

As regards this clonotype: This may be a read error, as it is one base from a much larger clone. The rearrangement joins TRBV7-9 to TRBJ2-1; TRBD2 might be the D (6 bases). The CDR3 length is 16 residues. Germline CDR1 reads SEHNR; CDR2 reads FQNEAQ (reference sequence). In DNA form, the CDR3 reads TGTGCCAGCAGCTCTTCCTCCGGGACTCCACACAATGGGCAGTTCTTC. Amino acid sequence: CASSSSSGTPHNGQFF.

J is TRBJ1-2 and V is TRBV12-3 or TRBV12-4; tentatively, D is TRBD1 (6 bases). Deletions cut 7 bases from V and 5 bases from J, with 20 bases between. CDR3 length: 15 amino acids. The CDR3 reads CASNLDSFQSYGYTF. The CDR3 bases are TGTGCCAGCAACTTGGACAGCTTCCAGTCTTATGGCTACACCTTC.

This clonotype was observed at least ten times. The V call is TRBV28, the J call TRBJ1-3; 7 positions match TRBD1. Germline values: CDR1 MDHEN, CDR2 SYDVKM. There are 16 residues in the CDR3. The J segment lost 3 bases and the V segment lost 6 bases, leaving 11 bases of the junction unmatched. CDR3 sequence: CASSPNDRVFGNTIYF. CDR3 in DNA: TGTGCCAGCAGCCCAAACGACAGGGTGTTTGGAAACACCATATATTTT.

The sample holds one count of this clonotype. Just one base apart from a much larger clone, this may be a read error. The J gene is TRBJ2-7, the V gene TRBV25-1; D ambiguous. V lost 3 bases and J 4 bases, leaving 22 bases between the germline ends. The CDR3 runs to 17 residues. CDR1 is MGHDK, CDR2 SYGVNS, per germline. CDR3 protein: CASSDSPTSTLEYEQYF. In DNA form, the CDR3 reads TGTGCCAGCAGTGACTCCCCGACATCTACCCTGGAGTACGAGCAGTACTTC.

The V and J genes are TRBV6-1 and TRBJ2-2, with D possibly matching TRBD2 (5 bases). Germline lookup yields CDR1 MNHNS and CDR2 SASEGT. The CDR3 has 14 amino acids. The V end lost 1 base, the J end lost 3 bases, and 6 bases lay between the germline ends. The CDR3 DNA reads as TGTGCCAGCAGTGAAGGGACTTACACCGGGGAGCTGTTTTTT. Translating gives CASSEGTYTGELFF.

This clonotype appeared many times. V and J are TRBV30 and TRBJ1-5; no firm D call. The germline V and J ends were trimmed by 2 bases and 0 bases, with 5 bases remaining between them. The CDR3 spans 13 residues. Germline CDR1 reads GTSNPN; CDR2 reads SVGIG (reference sequence). The CDR3 nucleotides are TGTGCCTGGAGTCTCGGTAGCAATCAGCCCCAGCATTTT. As protein: CAWSLGSNQPQHF.

This clonotype showed up just once. For the CDR3, the DNA is TGTGCCAGCAGCTACGGCGGAGGGAACCAGCCCCAGCATTTT. It translates to CASSYGGGNQPQHF. V gene TRBV7-8 combines with J gene TRBJ1-5; no reliable D call. This CDR3 comprises 14 residues. In germline, CDR1 is SGHVS, CDR2 FQNEAQ. V was cut by 4 bases and J by 7 bases, with 14 bases left in between.

The chain has TRBV20-1 and TRBJ1-2; TRBD1 agrees at 11 bases. Trimming at V came to 3 bases and at J to 4 bases, leaving 4 bases not matched to a gene. Germline values: CDR1 DFQATT, CDR2 SNEGSKA (reference sequence). CDR3 length: 14 residues. CDR3 in DNA: TGCAGTGCTAGCGGGACAGGGGGAACCTATGGCTACACCTTC. It yields the protein CSASGTGGTYGYTF.

This clonotype was recorded at least ten times. The rearrangement uses TRBV28 and TRBJ2-7; D remains ambiguous. Germline CDR1 MDHEN, CDR2 SYDVKM. CDR3 size: 12 residues. Trimming shortened V by 7 bases and J by 2 bases, and 9 bases separated the two germline ends. CDR3 DNA sequence: TGTGCCAGCACCGACGGTCCCTACGAGCAGTACTTC. It is translated as CASTDGPYEQYF.

This clonotype was seen ten or more times. This chain links TRBV10-2 with TRBJ1-1; TRBD1 is a possible D gene (5 bases). This CDR3 is 14 amino acids long. Trimming pared 3 bases from V and 2 bases from J, leaving 10 bases between. The germline V gene has CDR1 WSHSY and CDR2 SAAADI. The CDR3 nucleotides are TGCGCCAGCAGTGATGGACAACTCAACACTGAAGCTTTCTTT. This translates into CASSDGQLNTEAFF.

The table lists this clonotype with many counts. The chain joins TRBV28 to TRBJ2-3, with 9 bases fitting TRBD1. The CDR3 loop spans 15 amino acids. The V gene end was trimmed by 3 bases and the J gene end by 4 bases; junction bases not matched to a gene: 5. The germline CDR1 and CDR2 sequences are MDHEN and SYDVKM. CDR3 DNA sequence: TGTGCCAGCAGTTTTACAGGGGGCGGCGCAGATACGCAGTATTTT. It is translated as CASSFTGGGADTQYF.

This clonotype was counted many times. V gene TRBV29-1 combines with J gene TRBJ1-2; no clear D gene. The CDR3 extends over 13 amino acids. V was pared by 0 bases and J by 4 bases, with 9 bases between. The germline gives CDR1 SQVTM, CDR2 ANQGSEA. The CDR3 is CSVEEGRVYGYTF. CDR3 DNA: TGCAGCGTTGAAGAAGGAAGAGTCTATGGCTACACCTTC. Full variable domain (missing parts from reference TRBV29-1 and TRBJ1-2): SAVISQKPSRDICQRGTSLTIQCQVDSQVTMMFWYRQQPGQSLTLIATANQGSEATYESGFVIDKFPISRPNLTFSTLTVSNMSPEDSSIYLCSVEEGRVYGYTFGSGTRLTVV.